The source of this T cell receptor (beta chain) is a study of control samples from healthy donors and cancer patients (dated by TCRdb to 2020 to 2021). About this clone itself: Its target antigen remains unknown. No quality values exist for individual bases; no much larger clone is one base distant.

Libraries were prepared through the immunoSEQ multiplex PCR assay. TCRdb provides this immuneACCESS table in a form limited to in-frame rearrangements. Some clones are lacking; in checked studies, under half of them reflect an unresolved V gene, and why the rest are absent is not known. This sample lists around 110,000 clones; more than 85% were detected once. Clones ranked in the top ten supply over 2.5% of the sample. V is clipped by 0 bases and J by 5 bases, and the sequence between their germline boundaries is 14 bases long. CDR3 length: 16 amino acids, cysteine to phenylalanine. The kept DNA is CDR3 alone, 48 bases in frame from the first base. According to the germline V gene, CDR1 reads SGDLS and CDR2 reads YYNGEE.

The receptor was derived from a man aged 30 to 45 in good health. The chain links TRBV9 with TRBJ2-2; TRBD2 is a possible D gene, resting on 6 matching bases. Sequenced sample: blood. CDR3 sequence: CASSVVVQGGTGELFF. The DNA is TGTGCCAGCAGCGTAGTTGTGCAGGGAGGAACCGGGGAGCTGTTTTTT. Extended through the reference TRBV9 and TRBJ2-2 proteins, this CDR3 yields the full variable domain: DSGVTQTPKHLITATGQRVTLRCSPRSGDLSVYWYQQSLDQGLQFLIQYYNGEERAKGNILERFSAQQFPDLHSELNLSSLELGDSALYFCASSVVVQGGTGELFFGEGSRLTVL.